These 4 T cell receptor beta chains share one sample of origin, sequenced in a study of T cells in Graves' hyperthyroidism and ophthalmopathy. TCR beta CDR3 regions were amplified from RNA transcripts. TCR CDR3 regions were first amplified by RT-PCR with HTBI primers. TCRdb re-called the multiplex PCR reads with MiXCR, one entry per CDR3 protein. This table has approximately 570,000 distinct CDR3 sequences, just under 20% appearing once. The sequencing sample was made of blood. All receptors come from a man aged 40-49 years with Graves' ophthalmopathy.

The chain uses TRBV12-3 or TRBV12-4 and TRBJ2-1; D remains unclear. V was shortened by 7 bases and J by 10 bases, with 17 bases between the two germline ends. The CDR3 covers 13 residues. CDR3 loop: CASTPSGYQEQFF. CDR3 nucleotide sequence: TGTGCCAGCACCCCCTCGGGCTACCAGGAGCAGTTCTTC.

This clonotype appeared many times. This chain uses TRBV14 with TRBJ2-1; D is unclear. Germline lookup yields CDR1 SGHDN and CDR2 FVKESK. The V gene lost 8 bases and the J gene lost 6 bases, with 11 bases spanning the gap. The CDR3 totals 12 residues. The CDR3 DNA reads TGTGCCAGCTCACCAAGCACCAATGAGCAGTTCTTC. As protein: CASSPSTNEQFF.

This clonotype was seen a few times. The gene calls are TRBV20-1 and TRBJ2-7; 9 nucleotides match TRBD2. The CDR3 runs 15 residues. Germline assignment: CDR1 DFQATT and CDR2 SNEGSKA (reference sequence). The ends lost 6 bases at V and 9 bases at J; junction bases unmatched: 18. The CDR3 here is CSAPTVGTSSTAQYF. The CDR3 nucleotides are TGCAGTGCCCCCACGGTAGGGACTAGCTCTACCGCGCAGTACTTC.

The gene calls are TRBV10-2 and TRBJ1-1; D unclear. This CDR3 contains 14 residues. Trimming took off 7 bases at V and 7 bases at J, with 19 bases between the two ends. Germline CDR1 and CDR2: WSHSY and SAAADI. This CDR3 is CASTVFAGKDEAFF. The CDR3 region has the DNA TGCGCCAGCACCGTTTTTGCCGGGAAAGATGAAGCTTTCTTT.